This paragraph covers one T cell receptor (beta chain) sequence. The data originate from a study of blood T cell repertoires in COVID-19. Study as a whole: PBMCs, B-cell-depleted T cells, or T cells were the source of the cDNA or gDNA that made up the material.

As handled by the study authors: Amplification from reference gene primers served as the basis for estimated nucleated cell counts. This table comes from immunoSEQ multiplex PCR, and its TCRdb copy is limited to in-frame clones, with some not included. Clonal size and the V and J genes are those of that table, whereas D and trimming came from the DNA. The sample holds approximately 76,000 clones, 90% to 95% seen once. This receptor was identified in a human donor in a cohort sampled during active COVID-19. Source material: peripheral blood.

The CDR3, as DNA: TGCAGCGTTGAACCGGGACAGGGGCATGGCTACACCTTC. Translation gives CSVEPGQGHGYTF. This chain links TRBV29-1 with TRBJ1-2, with 10 bases identical to TRBD1. The CDR3 spans 13 residues. V shed 2 bases and J 6 bases; nucleotides not matched to a gene: 3. The V gene's germline CDR1 is SQVTM and CDR2 ANQGSEA. Variable domain in full (rest from reference TRBV29-1 and TRBJ1-2): SAVISQKPSRDICQRGTSLTIQCQVDSQVTMMFWYRQQPGQSLTLIATANQGSEATYESGFVIDKFPISRPNLTFSTLTVSNMSPEDSSIYLCSVEPGQGHGYTFGSGTRLTVV.